This T cell receptor beta chain was observed in a study of immune characterization of retroperitoneal liposarcoma. This clonotype turned up a few times. This CDR3 spans 12 amino acids. The V and J ends lost 7 bases and 5 bases respectively, with 9 bases between them. MiXCR, applied by TCRdb to the PCR reads, yields one record per CDR3 protein. The table records roughly 9,300 distinct CDR3 sequences, about 39% of them present only once. J is TRBJ2-1 and V is TRBV12-3 or TRBV12-4; either TRBD1 or TRBD2 may supply D (5 bases each). This TCR was recovered from a male donor with retroperitoneal liposarcoma. Sequenced material: tumor tissue. CDR3 coding DNA: TGTGCCAGCACCGGGACCAACAATGAGCAGTTCTTC. Translated, it gives CASTGTNNEQFF.